This TCR beta chain was sequenced for a study of liver allograft versus peripheral blood T cells. Overall study context: Transplanted-liver and recipient peripheral blood T cell receptor repertoires were compared. Whole-study findings and limits: Within liver allografts, T cell receptor repertoires were reportedly different from those in peripheral blood.

This clonotype has just a few counts. No antigen is known for it. This CDR3 contains 13 residues. Germline lookup yields CDR1 SGHNT and CDR2 YENEEA. The V gene lost 4 bases and the J gene lost 0 bases, with 7 bases spanning the gap. TCRdb independently ran MiXCR on the reads; one entry per CDR3 protein. The data contain roughly 3,600 distinct CDR3 sequences, about a sixth of them seen just once; the ten biggest clones take up 17%. The chain recombines TRBV11-3 with TRBJ2-7, with TRBD2 as a possible D gene (5 bases). The TCR comes from a human patient who had a liver transplant. Some T cells here may be from the graft donor. CDR3 loop: CASSSDFSYEQYF. The CDR3 DNA follows: TGTGCCAGCAGCTCGGACTTCTCCTACGAGCAGTACTTC.